These 29 T cell receptor beta chains were all obtained from the same sample, sequenced in a study of PD-1 blockade in classical Hodgkin lymphoma. Time point of the sample: cycle 4 day 1 (C4D1), after 6 weeks of nivolumab. Each patient experienced a relapse that followed autologous stem cell transplantation, and brentuximab vedotin exposure varied. Thawed PBMCs underwent magnetic negative selection to yield purified CD4+ T cells. The data were produced by immunoSEQ multiplex PCR, yet TCRdb's version contains in-frame clones alone and is incomplete. The sample holds about 12,000 clones, approximately 91% seen once. The specimen was CD4+ T cells from blood, collected before the fourth cycle of nivolumab. These receptors all come from a human donor with classical Hodgkin lymphoma.

This chain uses TRBV5-1 with TRBJ2-6; D may be TRBD1 or TRBD2 (5 bases each). Trimming cost V 0 bases and J 0 bases, with 7 bases left between them. CDR1 and CDR2 from the germline V gene are SGHRS and YFSETQ. This CDR3 contains 16 residues. CDR3: CASSLGDHSGANVLTF. As DNA, the CDR3 is TGCGCCAGCAGCTTGGGGGACCACTCTGGGGCCAACGTCCTGACTTTC.

This chain links TRBV5-6 with TRBJ1-5; tentatively, D is TRBD1 (5 bases). Germline V gene lookup returns CDR1 SGHDT and CDR2 YYEEEE. The V end was cut by 5 bases, the J end by 2 bases, with 14 bases between. The CDR3 is 15 residues long. CDR3 loop: CASRIYGRGNQPQHF. The CDR3 DNA reads as TGTGCCAGCAGGATATACGGCAGGGGCAATCAGCCCCAGCATTTT. The full variable domain, rest sourced from reference TRBV5-6 and TRBJ1-5, is DAGVTQSPTHLIKTRGQQVTLRCSPKSGHDTVSWYQQALGQGPQFIFQYYEEEERQRGNFPDRFSGHQFPNYSSELNVNALLLGDSALYLCASRIYGRGNQPQHFGDGTRLSIL.

The chain links TRBV27 to TRBJ2-7; weak D call: TRBD2 (6 bases). Germline V gives CDR1 MNHEY, CDR2 SMNVEV (reference sequence). Trimming cost V 0 bases and J 3 bases, with 15 bases left between them. The CDR3 has 16 residues. CDR3 loop: CASSLSRQRVYYEQYF. In DNA, the CDR3 is TGTGCCAGCAGTTTATCCCGACAGCGGGTTTACTACGAGCAGTACTTC.

Points on this clone: Additional DNA sequences in this sample encode the identical CDR3. The V gene is TRBV5-6, the J gene TRBJ2-5; the D gene could be TRBD1 or TRBD2 (6 bases each). Germline CDR1 SGHDT, CDR2 YYEEEE. V was pared by 5 bases and J by 0 bases, with 11 bases between. This CDR3 is 14 amino acids long. The chain's CDR3 is CASRGGLYQETQYF. DNA for the CDR3: TGTGCCAGCAGAGGGGGGCTGTACCAAGAGACCCAGTACTTC.

This clone was picked up a small number of times. The chain combines TRBV5-1 with TRBJ2-5; D gene uncertain. The germline V and J ends were trimmed by 0 bases and 0 bases, with 6 bases remaining between them. The V gene's germline CDR1 is SGHRS and CDR2 YFSETQ. This CDR3 has 14 amino acids. The CDR3 nucleotides are TGCGCCAGCAGCTTGGGCCGGTACCAAGAGACCCAGTACTTC. Translating gives CASSLGRYQETQYF.

CDR3 DNA sequence: TGTGCCAGCAGCCCTTTTGGGACCCGAGGGACGGACACAGATACGCAGTATTTT. This translates into CASSPFGTRGTDTDTQYF. V and J are TRBV4-2 and TRBJ2-3, with D perhaps matching TRBD1 or TRBD2 (5 bases each). With 4 bases removed from V and 2 bases from J, the gap between germline ends came to 22 bases. Germline V gives CDR1 LGHNA, CDR2 YNFKEQ. This CDR3 region has 18 residues.

The chain recombines TRBV29-1 with TRBJ1-2; TRBD1 matches at 11 bases. The CDR3 covers 13 residues. J lost 7 bases, V lost 3 bases, and 4 bases had no gene match. Germline lookup yields CDR1 SQVTM and CDR2 ANQGSEA. The CDR3 bases are TGCAGCGTTGACGGGGGACAGGGGGTTGGCTACACCTTC. It yields the protein CSVDGGQGVGYTF.

V gene TRBV5-3 combines with J gene TRBJ2-2, with D maybe TRBD1 (5 bases). TRBV5-3 is treated as an ORF (open reading frame) with a function not yet certain. The ends were cut back, 4 bases at V and 1 base at J, with 11 bases in the middle. This CDR3 spans 15 amino acids. In nucleotides, the CDR3 is TGTGCCAGAAGCCCCCTCAGGGAGAACACCGGGGAGCTGTTTTTT. It yields the protein CARSPLRENTGELFF.

The rearrangement uses TRBV18 and TRBJ1-3; unclear D gene. Germline assignment: CDR1 KGHSH and CDR2 LQKENI. Trimming pared 1 base from V and 13 bases from J, leaving 14 bases between. The CDR3 is made up of 13 amino acids. Here the CDR3 DNA reads TGTGCCAGCTCACCACTGGAGCACCGAGATATATATTTT. Its translation is CASSPLEHRDIYF.

CDR3 residues: CASFSSATGELFF. CDR3 DNA: TGTGCCAGCTTCTCCAGCGCAACCGGGGAGCTGTTTTTT. V usage is TRBV2 and J usage is TRBJ2-2; no definite D call. This CDR3 has 13 residues. CDR1 is SNHLY, CDR2 FYNNEI, per germline. Deletions cut 8 bases from V and 5 bases from J, with 12 bases between.

V gene TRBV28 combines with J gene TRBJ2-4; D remains unclear. Trimming removed 11 bases at V and 0 bases at J, with 11 bases between. The CDR3 has 13 amino acids. CDR1 is MDHEN and CDR2 is SYDVKM in the germline V gene. This chain's CDR3 is CALPLLAKNIQYF. In DNA form, the CDR3 reads TGTGCCTTACCCCTTCTAGCCAAAAACATTCAGTACTTC.

For this clone: Because the CDR3 is missing its conserved closing phenylalanine or tryptophan, this is likely a read error. No DNA is shown, since the ends of the CDR3 on it are uncertain; the CDR3 is the one TCRdb lists. The V gene is TRBV30, the J gene TRBJ1-6. Per the germline V gene, CDR1 is GTSNPN and CDR2 is SVGIG (reference sequence). The CDR3 comprises 13 residues, both ends counted. This CDR3 reads CAWSVRPEGPPIT.

The chain is built from TRBV6-1 and TRBJ2-5; 12 nucleotides agree with TRBD2. CDR3 length equals 13 residues. Germline values: CDR1 MNHNS, CDR2 SASEGT. Trimming took 8 bases from V and 3 from J; bases not matched to a gene: 1. The CDR3: CASGLAGKETQYF. CDR3 nucleotides: TGTGCCAGCGGACTAGCGGGGAAAGAGACCCAGTACTTC.

This sequence joins TRBV4-2 and TRBJ2-5; TRBD2 agrees at 9 bases. V shed 3 bases, J shed 4 bases, and the junction held 3 bases outside the gene matches. Germline CDR1 reads LGHNA; CDR2 reads YNFKEQ. This CDR3 is 14 amino acids long. In nucleotides, the CDR3 is TGTGCCAGCAGCCACGGACTAGCGAGAGAGACCCAGTACTTC. Its protein is CASSHGLARETQYF.

V is TRBV7-2 and J is TRBJ2-7, with TRBD2 matching 13 bases. Per germline, CDR1 SGHTA and CDR2 FQGNSA. This CDR3 region has 16 residues. Unmatched junction bases numbered 14, after V lost 8 bases and J lost 7 bases. This CDR3 reads CASRTGLAGPGEEQYF. The CDR3 DNA follows: TGTGCCAGCCGGACGGGACTAGCGGGGCCGGGGGAAGAGCAGTACTTC.

This sequence joins TRBV7-2 and TRBJ2-5, with 10 bases lining up with TRBD2. Gene TRBJ2-7 matches the end of the DNA better, so the J call may be wrong. The CDR3 covers 17 residues. Germline values: CDR1 SGHTA, CDR2 FQGNSA. CDR3 sequence reads: CASSLVPWSGGAREQYF. As DNA, the CDR3 is TGTGCCAGCAGCTTAGTCCCGTGGAGCGGGGGGGCCCGCGAGCAGTACTTC.

This sequence joins TRBV2 and TRBJ2-3; tentatively, D is TRBD1 (6 bases). From germline, CDR1 is SNHLY and CDR2 FYNNEI. The CDR3 runs 14 residues. V dropped 8 bases and J dropped 2 bases, with 14 bases sitting between them. The CDR3 sequence: CASWGQSNTDTQYF. CDR3 sequence (DNA): TGTGCCAGCTGGGGGCAGAGTAACACAGATACGCAGTATTTT.

This chain joins TRBV7-9 and TRBJ2-7, with 7 bases aligning to TRBD2. CDR1 is SEHNR and CDR2 is FQNEAQ in the germline V gene (reference sequence). CDR3 length: 16 amino acids. V lost 1 base and J lost 3; bases outside the gene matches: 9. The CDR3 bases are TGTGCCAGCAGCTTAGGGGATTGGCTAGCGGTCTACGAGCAGTACTTC. Translated, it gives CASSLGDWLAVYEQYF.

This clone appeared a few times. The chain couples TRBV6-1 to TRBJ1-4; D possibly corresponds to TRBD1 (6 bases). Deletions cut 1 base from V and 13 bases from J, with 13 bases between. Germline V gene lookup returns CDR1 MNHNS and CDR2 SASEGT. The CDR3 runs 13 residues. CDR3 sequence: CASSEEGGLRLFF. CDR3 coding DNA: TGTGCCAGCAGTGAAGAGGGGGGCCTCAGACTGTTTTTT.

This sequence joins TRBV6-4 and TRBJ2-1; no clear D. CDR1 and CDR2 from the germline V gene are MRHNA and SNTAGT. This CDR3 has 13 residues. The ends were cut back, 8 bases at V and 0 bases at J, with 8 bases in the middle. CDR3 in amino acids: CASGESSYNEQFF. The CDR3 DNA sequence: TGTGCCAGCGGGGAAAGCTCCTACAATGAGCAGTTCTTC.

The chain uses TRBV5-1 and TRBJ1-4; no definite D call. Looked up from germline, CDR1 is SGHRS and CDR2 is YFSETQ. Trimming removed 4 bases at V and 0 bases at J, with 16 bases between. The CDR3 consists of 17 residues. DNA for the CDR3: TGCGCCAGCAGCCGAGCGTTTGCCGGGACAACTAATGAAAAACTGTTTTTT. It is translated as CASSRAFAGTTNEKLFF.

The rearrangement uses TRBV5-1 and TRBJ1-4; D remains ambiguous. The CDR3 is 13 amino acids. Germline V lookup: CDR1 SGHRS, CDR2 YFSETQ. Deletions cut 4 bases from V and 4 bases from J, with 8 bases between. The CDR3 DNA follows: TGCGCCAGCAGCAGGACCGATAATGAAAAACTGTTTTTT. The encoded protein is CASSRTDNEKLFF.

This chain uses TRBV19 with TRBJ2-5; D might be TRBD2 (6 bases). This CDR3 has 14 amino acids. Germline-derived CDR1 and CDR2 are LNHDA and SQIVND (reference sequence). Trimming left V 1 base short and J 12 bases short, with 18 bases between. The CDR3 spells CASSIAPSAGNKYF. Written as DNA, the CDR3 is TGTGCCAGTAGTATAGCCCCGTCGGCGGGGAATAAGTACTTC.

CDR3 DNA sequence: TGTGCCAGCAGCCCGGGGACCTTGGGGAAAACTGAAGCTTTCTTT. As protein: CASSPGTLGKTEAFF. This rearrangement joins TRBV9 to TRBJ1-1; tentatively, D is TRBD1 (5 bases). Trimming removed 4 bases at V and 5 bases at J, with 18 bases between. The CDR3 consists of 15 residues. Germline V gene lookup returns CDR1 SGDLS and CDR2 YYNGEE.

This sequence joins TRBV7-3 and TRBJ2-2; D is uncertain. Germline V gene lookup returns CDR1 SGHTA and CDR2 FQGTGA. V lost 4 bases and J lost 6, with 6 bases in between. The CDR3 consists of 12 residues. The CDR3 nucleotides are TGTGCCAGCAGCTCACCGGCCGGGGAGCTGTTTTTT. Protein sequence: CASSSPAGELFF.

The genes are TRBV30 and TRBJ1-5, with D maybe TRBD1 (5 bases). Germline V gene data show CDR1 as GTSNPN and CDR2 as SVGIG (reference sequence). The CDR3 has 14 amino acids. Trimming took off 3 bases at V and 4 bases at J, with 13 bases between the two ends. The CDR3 nucleotides are TGTGCCTGGAGCCCCGGGGGGTGGAATCAGCCCCAGCATTTT. This codes for CAWSPGGWNQPQHF.

The V call is TRBV7-2, the J call TRBJ2-1; D is unresolved. The germline V gene has CDR1 SGHTA and CDR2 FQGNSA. Trimming pared 3 bases from V and 6 bases from J, leaving 15 bases between. The CDR3 consists of 15 residues. The CDR3 bases are TGTGCCAGCAGCTTGACCCGGATTTTTTCCAATGAGCAGTTCTTC. Amino acid sequence: CASSLTRIFSNEQFF. Together with reference TRBV7-2 and TRBJ2-1, the CDR3 gives the full variable domain: GAGVSQSPSNKVTEKGKDVELRCDPISGHTALYWYRQSLGQGLEFLIYFQGNSAPDKSGLPSDRFSAERTGGSVSTLTIQRTQQEDSAVYLCASSLTRIFSNEQFFGPGTRLTVL.

V gene TRBV28 combines with J gene TRBJ2-1; perhaps TRBD2 as D (6 bases). V dropped 8 bases and J dropped 10 bases, with 15 bases sitting between them. The germline V gene has CDR1 MDHEN and CDR2 SYDVKM. This CDR3 is built from 12 residues. The CDR3 nucleotides are TGTGCCAGCGGAAACAGCCGGGGGGAGCAGTTCTTC. Residues: CASGNSRGEQFF.

This clone was recorded only once. The chain couples TRBV18 to TRBJ1-1, with 7 bases aligning to TRBD1. The trim removed 4 bases at V and 5 bases at J, leaving 4 bases unmatched. The CDR3 has 13 residues. Looked up from germline, CDR1 is KGHSH and CDR2 is LQKENI. The CDR3 DNA reads TGTGCCAGCTCACGAGACAGGGAAACTGAAGCTTTCTTT. Protein sequence: CASSRDRETEAFF.